This T cell receptor beta chain is drawn from a study of regulatory T cells in long-lasting Graves disease. Time point indicated: newly diagnosed GD, antithyroid drugs for less than 3 months. RNA extracted from PBMCs served as the sequencing template. This CDR3 contains 14 residues. Trimming took 7 bases from V and 5 from J; bases not matched to a gene: 6. This clonotype came up many times. The antigen is undetermined. Construction of the TCR beta libraries employed iRepertoire HTBI primers in conjunction with Arm-PCR of CDR3 regions. Via MiXCR, TCRdb re-called the multiplex PCR reads, giving one row per CDR3 protein. The sample lists about 620,000 distinct CDR3 sequences, roughly 15% occurring once. Study-level points and caveats: Sample size was small, which may have lowered accuracy.

These sequences were also reported in another study, on T cells in Graves' hyperthyroidism and ophthalmopathy. That paper notes: RT-PCR in the first round (using the HTBI primer set) targeted the TCR CDR3. In simple terms, a model built on 13 V-J features told ophthalmopathy apart from stable hyperthyroidism.

This receptor was obtained from a young woman with Graves disease. This chain connects TRBV12-3 or TRBV12-4 to TRBJ2-2; 8 bases align to TRBD2. The source material was peripheral blood mononuclear cells (PBMCs), sampled at new diagnosis, from a patient treated with antithyroid drugs. CDR3 amino acids: CASNPLAATGELFF. CDR3 DNA sequence: TGTGCCAGCAATCCACTAGCGGCGACCGGGGAGCTGTTTTTT.